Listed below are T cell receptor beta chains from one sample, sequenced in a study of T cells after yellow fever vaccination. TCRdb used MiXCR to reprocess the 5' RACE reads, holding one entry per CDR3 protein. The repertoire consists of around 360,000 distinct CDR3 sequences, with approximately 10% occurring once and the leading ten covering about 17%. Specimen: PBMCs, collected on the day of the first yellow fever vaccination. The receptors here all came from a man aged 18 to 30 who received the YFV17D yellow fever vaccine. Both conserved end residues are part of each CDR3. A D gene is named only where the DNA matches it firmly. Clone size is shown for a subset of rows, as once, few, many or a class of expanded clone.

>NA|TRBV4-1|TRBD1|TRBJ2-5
CASSQDPPTGRETQYF
TGCGCCAGCAGCCAAGATCCGCCGACAGGGCGAGAGACCCAGTACTTC
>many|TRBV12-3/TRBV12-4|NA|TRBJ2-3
CASSLGDVTDTQYF
TGTGCCAGCAGTCTTGGGGACGTCACAGATACGCAGTATTTT
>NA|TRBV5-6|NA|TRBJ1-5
CASSWGYGNQPQHF
TGTGCCAGCAGCTGGGGGTACGGCAATCAGCCCCAGCATTTT
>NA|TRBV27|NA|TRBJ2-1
CASSLPDHNEQFF
TGTGCCAGCAGTTTGCCGGACCACAATGAGCAGTTCTTC
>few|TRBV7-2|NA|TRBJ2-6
CASSLLTSGANVLTF
TGTGCCAGCAGCCTCCTGACCTCTGGGGCCAACGTCCTGACTTTC
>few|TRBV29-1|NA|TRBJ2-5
CSVGWGGVETQYF
TGCAGCGTCGGCTGGGGGGGCGTGGAGACCCAGTACTTC
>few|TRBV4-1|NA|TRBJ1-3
CASSQDWAVNSGNTIYF
TGCGCCAGCAGCCAAGATTGGGCAGTAAACTCTGGAAACACCATATATTTT
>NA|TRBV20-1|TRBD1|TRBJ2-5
CSARWDRDETQYF
TGCAGTGCTAGGTGGGACAGGGATGAGACCCAGTACTTC
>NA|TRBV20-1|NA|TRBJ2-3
CSASERWHSTDTQYF
TGCAGTGCTAGCGAAAGATGGCATAGCACAGATACGCAGTATTTT
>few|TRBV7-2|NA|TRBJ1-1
CASSARIQGEAFF
TGTGCCAGCAGCGCCCGGATACAGGGTGAAGCTTTCTTT
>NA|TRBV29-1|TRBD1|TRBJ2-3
CSVPGTGAVDTQYF
TGCAGCGTCCCCGGGACAGGGGCCGTAGATACGCAGTATTTT
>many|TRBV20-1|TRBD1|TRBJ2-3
CSASTIGRQGAEDTQYF
TGCAGTGCTAGCACGATAGGACGACAGGGGGCTGAAGATACGCAGTATTTT
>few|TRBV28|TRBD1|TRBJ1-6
CASNPKGQGAYNSPLHF
TGTGCCAGCAACCCAAAGGGACAGGGGGCGTATAATTCACCCCTCCACTTT
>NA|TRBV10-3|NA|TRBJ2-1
CAISTVYNEQFF
TGTGCCATCAGTACAGTTTACAATGAGCAGTTCTTC
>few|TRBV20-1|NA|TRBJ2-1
CSAAISLEQFF
TGCAGTGCTGCCATTTCGTTAGAGCAGTTCTTC
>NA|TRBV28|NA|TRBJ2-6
CASSDWGAGANVLTF
TGTGCCAGCAGTGATTGGGGGGCCGGGGCCAACGTCCTGACTTTC
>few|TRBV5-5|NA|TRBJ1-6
CASSSPNLALHF
TGTGCCAGCAGCTCCCCCAATTTGGCCCTCCACTTT
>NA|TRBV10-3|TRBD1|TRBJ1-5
CAISESQGIQPQHF
TGTGCCATCAGTGAGTCACAGGGGATTCAGCCCCAGCATTTT
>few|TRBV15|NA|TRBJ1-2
CATSRDGGRLGYGYTF
TGTGCCACCAGCAGAGACGGGGGGCGACTGGGTTATGGCTACACCTTC
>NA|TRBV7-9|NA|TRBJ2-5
CASRKTGPQETQYF
TGTGCCAGCAGAAAGACAGGACCCCAAGAGACCCAGTACTTC
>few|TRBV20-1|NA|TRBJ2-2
CSARQTNTGELFF
TGCAGTGCTAGACAGACGAACACCGGGGAGCTGTTTTTT
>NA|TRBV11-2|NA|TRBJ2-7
CASSFPGGHEQYF
TGTGCCAGCAGCTTCCCCGGGGGCCACGAGCAGTACTTC
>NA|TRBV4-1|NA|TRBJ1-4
CASSQVRRQATNEKLFF
TGCGCCAGCAGCCAAGTTCGCCGACAGGCAACTAATGAAAAACTGTTTTTT
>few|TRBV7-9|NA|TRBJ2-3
CASSSERDTQYF
TGTGCCAGCAGCTCCGAACGGGATACGCAGTATTTT
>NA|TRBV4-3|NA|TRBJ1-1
CASSQDATMNTEAFF
TGCGCCAGCAGCCAAGACGCGACCATGAACACTGAAGCTTTCTTT
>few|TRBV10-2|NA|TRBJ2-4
CASSESDPWGNIQYF
TGCGCCAGCAGTGAGTCGGACCCCTGGGGAAACATTCAGTACTTC
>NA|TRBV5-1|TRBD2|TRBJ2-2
CASSLASGEVGELFF
TGCGCCAGCAGCTTGGCCAGCGGGGAGGTCGGGGAGCTGTTTTTT
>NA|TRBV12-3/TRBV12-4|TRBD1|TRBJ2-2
CASSLYRGAGELFF
TGTGCCAGCAGTCTATACAGGGGCGCCGGGGAGCTGTTTTTT
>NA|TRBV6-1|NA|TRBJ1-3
CASRPARGISGNTIYF
TGTGCCAGCAGACCGGCAAGGGGAATCTCTGGAAACACCATATATTTT
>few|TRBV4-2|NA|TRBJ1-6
CASRAEGIGSPLHF
TGTGCCAGCCGAGCGGAGGGTATAGGTTCACCCCTCCACTTT
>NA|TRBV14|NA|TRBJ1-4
CASSQAGRRNEKLFF
TGTGCCAGCAGCCAAGCGGGACGGCGTAATGAAAAACTGTTTTTT
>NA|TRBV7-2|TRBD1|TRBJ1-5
CASSRTGGWSNQPQHF
TGTGCCAGCAGCCGGACAGGTGGTTGGAGCAATCAGCCCCAGCATTTT
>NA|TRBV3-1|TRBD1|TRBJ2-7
CASSPGQGYYEQYF
TGTGCCAGCAGCCCCGGACAGGGCTACTACGAGCAGTACTTC
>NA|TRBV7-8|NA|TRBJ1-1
CASSSGPGRTSSEAFF
TGTGCCAGCAGCTCGGGCCCCGGACGGACAAGCAGTGAAGCTTTCTTT
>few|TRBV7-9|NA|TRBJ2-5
CASSPPGPLGETQYF
TGTGCCAGCAGCCCCCCCGGGCCGTTGGGAGAGACCCAGTACTTC
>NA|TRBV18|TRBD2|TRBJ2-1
CASSPGLAANNEQFF
TGTGCCAGCTCACCGGGACTAGCGGCCAACAATGAGCAGTTCTTC
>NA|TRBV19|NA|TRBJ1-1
CASSLALMNTEAFF
TGTGCCAGTAGTCTGGCACTAATGAACACTGAAGCTTTCTTT
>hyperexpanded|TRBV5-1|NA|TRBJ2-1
CASSLDEPTDNEQFF
TGCGCCAGCAGCTTGGACGAGCCTACCGACAATGAGCAGTTCTTC
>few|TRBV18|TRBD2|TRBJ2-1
CASSPGTSSYEQFF
TGTGCCAGCTCACCCGGGACTAGCAGCTATGAGCAGTTCTTC
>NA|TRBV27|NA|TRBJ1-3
CASSSRSGLGNTIYF
TGTGCCAGCAGTTCCCGTTCGGGTCTAGGAAACACCATATATTTT
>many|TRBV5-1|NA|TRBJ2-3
CASSLGGAGTDTQYF
TGTGCCAGCAGCTTAGGGGGGGCTGGCACAGATACGCAGTATTTT
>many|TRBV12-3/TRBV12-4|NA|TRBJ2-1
CASSPGQTSSYNEQFF
TGTGCCAGCAGCCCGGGGCAGACGAGCTCCTACAATGAGCAGTTCTTC
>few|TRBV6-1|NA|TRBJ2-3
CASRDLGGRTDTQYF
TGTGCCAGCAGAGACCTCGGGGGCCGCACAGATACGCAGTATTTT
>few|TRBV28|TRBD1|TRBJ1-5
CASTQGDRGNQPQHF
TGTGCCAGCACTCAGGGGGACAGGGGGAATCAGCCCCAGCATTTT
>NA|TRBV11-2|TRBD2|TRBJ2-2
CAISPWASGGLETGELFF
TGTGCCATCAGTCCTTGGGCTAGCGGGGGGCTGGAGACCGGGGAGCTGTTTTTT